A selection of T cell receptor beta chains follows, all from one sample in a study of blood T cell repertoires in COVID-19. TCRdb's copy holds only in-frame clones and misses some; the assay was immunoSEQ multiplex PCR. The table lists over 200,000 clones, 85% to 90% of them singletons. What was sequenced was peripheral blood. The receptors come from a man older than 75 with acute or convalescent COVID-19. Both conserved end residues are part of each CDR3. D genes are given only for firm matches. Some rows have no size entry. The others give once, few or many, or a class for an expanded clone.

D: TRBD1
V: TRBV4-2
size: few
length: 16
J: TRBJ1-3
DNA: TGTGCCAGCAGCCAAGGACAGGGTCCCTCTGGAAACACCATATATTTT
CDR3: CASSQGQGPSGNTIYF

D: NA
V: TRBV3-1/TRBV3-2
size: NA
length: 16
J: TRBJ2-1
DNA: TGTGCCAGCAGCCAAGTCGACTGGAAAGCCTACAATGAGCAGTTCTTC
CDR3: CASSQVDWKAYNEQFF

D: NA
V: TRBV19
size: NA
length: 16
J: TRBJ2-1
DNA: TGTGCCAGTAGTATCCGACTTCCCAGCTCCTACAATGAGCAGTTCTTC
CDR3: CASSIRLPSSYNEQFF

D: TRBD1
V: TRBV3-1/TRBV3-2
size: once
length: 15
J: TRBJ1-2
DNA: TGTGCCAGCAGCCAAAACCGACAGGGATCCTATGGCTACACCTTC
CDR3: CASSQNRQGSYGYTF

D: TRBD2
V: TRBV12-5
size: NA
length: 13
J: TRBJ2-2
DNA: TGTGCTAGTTGGGGGGAGGGCACCGGGGAGCTGTTTTTT
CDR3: CASWGEGTGELFF

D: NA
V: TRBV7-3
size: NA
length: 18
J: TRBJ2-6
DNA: TGTGCCAGCAGCTTAGAAGCCAGGGAATCAGCCGGGGCCAACGTCCTGACTTTC
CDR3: CASSLEARESAGANVLTF

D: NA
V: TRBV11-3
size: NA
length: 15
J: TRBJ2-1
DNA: TGTGCCAGCAGCTTAAAAGGGGGCTCCTACAATGAGCAGTTCTTC
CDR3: CASSLKGGSYNEQFF

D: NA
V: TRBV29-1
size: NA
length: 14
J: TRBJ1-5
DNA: TGCAGCGTTGGATACGGGAATAGCAATCAGCCCCAGCATTTT
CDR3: CSVGYGNSNQPQHF

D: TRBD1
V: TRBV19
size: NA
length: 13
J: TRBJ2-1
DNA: TGTGCCAGTAGTTACGACAGGGCTAATGAGCAGTTCTTC
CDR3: CASSYDRANEQFF

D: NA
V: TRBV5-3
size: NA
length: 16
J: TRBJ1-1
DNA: TGTGCCAGAAGCTCTGATAATACGACAGGTCTGACTGAAGCTTTCTTT
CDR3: CARSSDNTTGLTEAFF

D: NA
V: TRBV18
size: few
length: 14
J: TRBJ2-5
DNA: TGTGCCAGCTCACCTTACCGGCAGGGAGAGACCCAGTACTTC
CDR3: CASSPYRQGETQYF

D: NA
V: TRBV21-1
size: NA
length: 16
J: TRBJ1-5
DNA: TGTGCCAGCAGCAATTTGGAGACAGATAGCAATCAGCCCCAGCATTTT
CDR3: CASSNLETDSNQPQHF

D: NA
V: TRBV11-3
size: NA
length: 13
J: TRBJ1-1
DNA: TGTGCCAGCAGCACGGGGAACGGGGGGGAGGCTTTCTTT
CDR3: CASSTGNGGEAFF

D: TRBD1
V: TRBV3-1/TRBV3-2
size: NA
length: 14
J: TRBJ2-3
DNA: TGTGCCAGCAGCACACAGGGGGGAACAGATACGCAGTATTTT
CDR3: CASSTQGGTDTQYF

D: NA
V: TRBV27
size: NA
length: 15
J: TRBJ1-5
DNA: TGTGCCAGCAGCCCCCTCGACAGATTTAGTCAGCCCCAGCATTTT
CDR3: CASSPLDRFSQPQHF

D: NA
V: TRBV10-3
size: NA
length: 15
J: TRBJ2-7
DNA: TGTGCCATCAGTGACCTAGCGACGCGAACCTACGAGCAGTACTTC
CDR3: CAISDLATRTYEQYF

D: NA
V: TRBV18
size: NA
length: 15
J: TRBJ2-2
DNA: TGTGCCAGCTCCCCAGCCAGGTCGAACACCGGGGAGCTGTTTTTT
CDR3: CASSPARSNTGELFF

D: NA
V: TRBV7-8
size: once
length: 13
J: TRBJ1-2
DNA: TGTGCCAGCAGCTTAGTTCCGGGGGGCGGCTACACCTTC
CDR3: CASSLVPGGGYTF

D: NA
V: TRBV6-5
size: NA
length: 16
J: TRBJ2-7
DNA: TGTGCCAGCAGTTACTCGAGCGGGCGTCTCCCCTACGAGCAGTACTTC
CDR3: CASSYSSGRLPYEQYF

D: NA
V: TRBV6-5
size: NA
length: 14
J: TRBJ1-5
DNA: TGTGCCAGCAGTCTACGCACACAGGATCAGCCCCAGCATTTT
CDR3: CASSLRTQDQPQHF

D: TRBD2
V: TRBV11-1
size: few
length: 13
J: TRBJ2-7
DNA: TGTGCCAGCAGCTTGGGAGGGCCCTACGAGCAGTACTTC
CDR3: CASSLGGPYEQYF

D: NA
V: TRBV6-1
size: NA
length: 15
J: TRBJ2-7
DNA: TGTGCCAGCAGTGATAGTATAAGATTACAGCACGAGCAGTACTTC
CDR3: CASSDSIRLQHEQYF

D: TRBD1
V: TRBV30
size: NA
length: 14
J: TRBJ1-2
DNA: TGTGCCTGGAGTCGAGAGACAGGGACGGTTGGCTACACCTTC
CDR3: CAWSRETGTVGYTF

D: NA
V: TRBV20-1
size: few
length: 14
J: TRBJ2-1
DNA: TGCAGTGCTAGTGAGGACACAACCTACAATGAGCAGTTCTTC
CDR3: CSASEDTTYNEQFF

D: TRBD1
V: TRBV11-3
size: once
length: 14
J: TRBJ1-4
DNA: TGTGCCAGCAGCTCGACAGGGGTAAATGAAAAACTGTTTTTT
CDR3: CASSSTGVNEKLFF

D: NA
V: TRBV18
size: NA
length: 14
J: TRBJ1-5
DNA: TGTGCCAGCTCACCAGGGGCAGCGAATCAGCCCCAGCATTTT
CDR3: CASSPGAANQPQHF

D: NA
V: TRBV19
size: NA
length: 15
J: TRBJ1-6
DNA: TGTGCCAGTAGTCCCGGACAACAATATAATTCACCCCTCCACTTT
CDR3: CASSPGQQYNSPLHF

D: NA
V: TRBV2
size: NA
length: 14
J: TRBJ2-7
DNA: TGTGCCAGCAAGAGGACGGGGACTGGGTACGAGCAGTACTTC
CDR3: CASKRTGTGYEQYF

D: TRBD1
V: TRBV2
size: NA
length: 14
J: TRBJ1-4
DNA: TGTGCCAGCAGTGAGGGACAGTTGGAAGGAAAACTGTTTTTT
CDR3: CASSEGQLEGKLFF

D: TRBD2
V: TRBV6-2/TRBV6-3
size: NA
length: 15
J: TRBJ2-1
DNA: TGTGCCAGCAGTCCCGCGGGGGGGGCCTACAATGAGCAGTTCTTC
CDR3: CASSPAGGAYNEQFF

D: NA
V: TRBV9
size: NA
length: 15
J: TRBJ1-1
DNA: TGTGCCAGCAGCGTAGTTCCGGGGATGAACACTGAAGCTTTCTTT
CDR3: CASSVVPGMNTEAFF

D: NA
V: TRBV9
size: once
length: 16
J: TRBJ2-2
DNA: TGTGCCAGCAGCGTAGGCGTTAGCGGAGTCACCGGGGAGCTGTTTTTT
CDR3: CASSVGVSGVTGELFF

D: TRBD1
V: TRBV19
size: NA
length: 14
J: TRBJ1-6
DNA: TGTGCCAGTAGTACGACAGGGAAGAACTCACCCCTCCACTTT
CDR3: CASSTTGKNSPLHF

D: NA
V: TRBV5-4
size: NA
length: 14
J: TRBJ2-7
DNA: TGTGCCAGCAGCTTGGATAGCAGCTCCTACGAGCAGTACTTC
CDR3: CASSLDSSSYEQYF

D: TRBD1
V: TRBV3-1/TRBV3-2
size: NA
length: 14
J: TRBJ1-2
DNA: TGTGCCAGCAGCCGGACAGGGGCCGACTATGGCTACACCTTC
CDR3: CASSRTGADYGYTF

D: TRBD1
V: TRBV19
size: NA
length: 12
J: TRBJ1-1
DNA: TGTGCCGGCAGGGGGCCTGGCACTGAAGCTTTCTTT
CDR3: CAGRGPGTEAFF

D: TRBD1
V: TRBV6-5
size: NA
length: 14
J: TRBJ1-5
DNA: TGTGCCAGCAGAAGAACCGGGACAGGTCAGCCCCAGCATTTT
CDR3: CASRRTGTGQPQHF

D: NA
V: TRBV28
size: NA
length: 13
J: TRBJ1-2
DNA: TGTGCCACCGCGCGGGACCGAAGATATGGCTACACCTTC
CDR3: CATARDRRYGYTF

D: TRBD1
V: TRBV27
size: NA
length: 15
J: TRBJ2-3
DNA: TGTGCCAGCAGAGACAGGGGCGTTAGCACAGATACGCAGTATTTT
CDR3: CASRDRGVSTDTQYF

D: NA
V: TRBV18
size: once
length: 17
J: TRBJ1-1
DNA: TGTGCCAGCTCACCTCTTTCCGGGATAAAGATAAACACTGAAGCTTTCTTT
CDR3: CASSPLSGIKINTEAFF

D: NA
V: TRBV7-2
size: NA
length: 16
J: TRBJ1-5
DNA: TGTGCCAGCAGCTTAGAGCCCGGTTTAGGCAATCAGCCCCAGCATTTT
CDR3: CASSLEPGLGNQPQHF

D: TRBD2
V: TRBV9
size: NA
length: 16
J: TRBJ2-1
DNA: TGTGCCAGCAGCGGGCGACTAGCGGGGGGTCTGGGGGAGCAGTTCTTC
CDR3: CASSGRLAGGLGEQFF

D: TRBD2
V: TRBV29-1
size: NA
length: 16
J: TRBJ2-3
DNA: TGCAGCGTAGGAGGACTAGCGGGAGTAAGCACAGATACGCAGTATTTT
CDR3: CSVGGLAGVSTDTQYF

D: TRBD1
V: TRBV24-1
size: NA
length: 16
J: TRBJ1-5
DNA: TGTGCCACCAGTGATTGGACAGGCGATAGCAATCAGCCCCAGCATTTT
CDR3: CATSDWTGDSNQPQHF

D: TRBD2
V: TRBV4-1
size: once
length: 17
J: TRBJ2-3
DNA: TGCGCCAGCAGCCGATCCGGGACTAGCGGGAGGACAGATACGCAGTATTTT
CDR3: CASSRSGTSGRTDTQYF

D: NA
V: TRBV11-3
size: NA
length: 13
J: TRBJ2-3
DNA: TGTGCCAGCAGCTCGACAGTCGCAGATACGCAGTATTTT
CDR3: CASSSTVADTQYF

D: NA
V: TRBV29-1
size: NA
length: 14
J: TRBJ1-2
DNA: TGCAGCGTTTCCGCTCAGGGAGGTAGCTATGGCTACACCTTC
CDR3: CSVSAQGGSYGYTF

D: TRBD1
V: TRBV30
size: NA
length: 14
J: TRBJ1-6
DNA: TGTGCCTGGAGTGGGGACAGGGGACGCTCACCCCTCCACTTT
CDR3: CAWSGDRGRSPLHF

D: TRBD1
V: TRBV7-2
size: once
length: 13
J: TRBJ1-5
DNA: TGTGCCAGCAGGGGGACAGGCAATCAGCCCCAGCATTTT
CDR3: CASRGTGNQPQHF

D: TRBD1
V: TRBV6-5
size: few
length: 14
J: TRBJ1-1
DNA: TGTGCCAGCAGTTACCCGGGACAGGGTACTCAAGCTTTCTTT
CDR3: CASSYPGQGTQAFF

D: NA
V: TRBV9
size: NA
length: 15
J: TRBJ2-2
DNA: TGTGCCAGCAGCGTAGATAGCGTAAACACCGGGGAGCTGTTTTTT
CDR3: CASSVDSVNTGELFF

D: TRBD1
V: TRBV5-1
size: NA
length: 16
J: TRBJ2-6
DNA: TGCGCCAGCAGCCTTCCGACAGGGGCTGGGGCCAACGTCCTGACTTTC
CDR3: CASSLPTGAGANVLTF

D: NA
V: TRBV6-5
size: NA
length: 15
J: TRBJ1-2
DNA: TGTGCCAGCAGCCCCAGGCGAGGGTCTCGCTATGGCTACACCTTC
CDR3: CASSPRRGSRYGYTF

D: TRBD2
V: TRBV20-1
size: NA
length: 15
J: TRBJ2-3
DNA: TGCAGTGCTAGTGCCCTAGCGGGAGTACCAGATACGCAGTATTTT
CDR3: CSASALAGVPDTQYF